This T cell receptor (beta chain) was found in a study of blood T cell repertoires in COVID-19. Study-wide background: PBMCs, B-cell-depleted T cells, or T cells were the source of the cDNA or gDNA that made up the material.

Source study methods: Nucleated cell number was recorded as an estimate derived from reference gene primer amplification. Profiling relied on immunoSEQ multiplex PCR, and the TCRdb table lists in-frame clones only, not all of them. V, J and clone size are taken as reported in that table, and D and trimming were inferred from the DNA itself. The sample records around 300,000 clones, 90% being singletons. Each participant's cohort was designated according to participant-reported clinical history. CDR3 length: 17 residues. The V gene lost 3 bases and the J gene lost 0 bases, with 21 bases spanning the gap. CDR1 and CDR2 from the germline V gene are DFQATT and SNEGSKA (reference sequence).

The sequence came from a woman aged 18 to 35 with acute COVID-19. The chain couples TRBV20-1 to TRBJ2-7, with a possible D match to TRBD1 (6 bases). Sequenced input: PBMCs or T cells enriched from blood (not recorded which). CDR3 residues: CSASGIPGRDTSYEQYF. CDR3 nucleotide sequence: TGCAGTGCTAGTGGCATCCCCGGCCGGGACACCTCCTACGAGCAGTACTTC.